A selection of T cell receptor beta chains follows, all from one sample in a study of T cells after yellow fever vaccination. One entry per CDR3 protein results from TCRdb running MiXCR on the 5' RACE reads. The table has about 230,000 distinct CDR3 sequences, 6% to 8% seen once. This specimen was CD4+ T cells sorted from PBMCs, taken on the day of the yellow fever booster vaccination. The receptors come from a man aged 25-40 years who received the YFV17D yellow fever vaccine. CDR3s include the opening cysteine and the closing phenylalanine or tryptophan. Fields, in order: J gene, D gene, clone size, V gene, CDR3 protein, CDR3 DNA. D genes are given only for firm matches. Not every row has a clone size; where given, it reads once, few, many or a size class.

j_call: TRBJ2-1; d_call: TRBD2; clone_size: many; v_call: TRBV20-1; cdr3_aa: CSATELAGNRNEQFF; cdr3_nt: TGCAGTGCCACCGAACTAGCGGGGAATCGGAATGAGCAGTTCTTC
j_call: TRBJ1-1; d_call: TRBD1; clone_size: many; v_call: TRBV5-1; cdr3_aa: CASSTGVYGTEAFF; cdr3_nt: TGCGCCAGTTCAACAGGGGTATATGGCACTGAAGCTTTCTTT
j_call: TRBJ2-7; d_call: .; clone_size: .; v_call: TRBV7-9; cdr3_aa: CASSFGQHYYEQYF; cdr3_nt: TGTGCCAGCAGCTTCGGACAGCATTACTACGAGCAGTACTTC
j_call: TRBJ2-7; d_call: .; clone_size: many; v_call: TRBV5-1; cdr3_aa: CASSYGSSGTYEQYF; cdr3_nt: TGCGCCAGCAGCTACGGGAGTTCAGGGACCTACGAGCAGTACTTC
j_call: TRBJ1-5; d_call: TRBD1; clone_size: many; v_call: TRBV12-3/TRBV12-4; cdr3_aa: CASSRGQGNQPQHF; cdr3_nt: TGTGCCAGCAGTAGGGGACAGGGCAATCAGCCCCAGCATTTT
j_call: TRBJ2-1; d_call: .; clone_size: many; v_call: TRBV4-3; cdr3_aa: CASSQELAGRTDGEQFF; cdr3_nt: TGCGCCAGCAGCCAAGAACTTGCCGGCAGGACCGATGGGGAGCAGTTCTTC
j_call: TRBJ2-1; d_call: TRBD2; clone_size: few; v_call: TRBV20-1; cdr3_aa: CSAEGPGGPLFNNEQFF; cdr3_nt: TGCAGTGCTGAGGGGCCGGGAGGCCCCTTATTTAACAATGAGCAGTTCTTC
j_call: TRBJ2-7; d_call: .; clone_size: few; v_call: TRBV5-4; cdr3_aa: CASSLTEGAYEQYF; cdr3_nt: TGTGCCAGCAGCCTCACGGAGGGAGCCTACGAGCAGTACTTC
j_call: TRBJ2-1; d_call: TRBD1; clone_size: many; v_call: TRBV5-1; cdr3_aa: CASSLAGQGSNEQFF; cdr3_nt: TGCGCCAGCAGCTTGGCGGGACAGGGTTCAAATGAGCAGTTCTTC
j_call: TRBJ2-3; d_call: .; clone_size: many; v_call: TRBV29-1; cdr3_aa: CSVEGGVRADTQYF; cdr3_nt: TGCAGCGTTGAAGGTGGGGTACGGGCAGATACGCAGTATTTT
j_call: TRBJ1-1; d_call: TRBD1; clone_size: many; v_call: TRBV20-1; cdr3_aa: CSARGWTGTLNTEAFF; cdr3_nt: TGCAGTGCTAGAGGTTGGACAGGGACCCTGAACACTGAAGCTTTCTTT
j_call: TRBJ2-3; d_call: TRBD2; clone_size: .; v_call: TRBV4-3; cdr3_aa: CASSQVLAATDTQYF; cdr3_nt: TGCGCCAGCAGCCAAGTTCTAGCGGCCACAGATACGCAGTATTTT
j_call: TRBJ2-1; d_call: .; clone_size: many; v_call: TRBV11-3; cdr3_aa: CASSLEGQRYRYNEQFF; cdr3_nt: TGTGCCAGCAGCTTAGAGGGGCAGCGGTACCGATACAATGAGCAGTTCTTC
j_call: TRBJ2-1; d_call: TRBD2; clone_size: many; v_call: TRBV10-3; cdr3_aa: CAISTLDSGGRAYNEQFF; cdr3_nt: TGTGCCATCAGTACACTCGATAGCGGTGGGAGGGCCTACAATGAGCAGTTCTTC
j_call: TRBJ2-7; d_call: TRBD1; clone_size: .; v_call: TRBV3-1; cdr3_aa: CASSKGQGGTYEQYF; cdr3_nt: TGTGCCAGCAGCAAGGGACAGGGAGGCACCTACGAGCAGTACTTC
j_call: TRBJ2-1; d_call: .; clone_size: many; v_call: TRBV4-3; cdr3_aa: CASSQNLQDEGSNEQFF; cdr3_nt: TGCGCCAGCAGCCAAAACCTCCAGGATGAGGGATCCAATGAGCAGTTCTTC
j_call: TRBJ2-1; d_call: .; clone_size: many; v_call: TRBV12-3/TRBV12-4; cdr3_aa: CASSSWPHNEQFF; cdr3_nt: TGTGCCAGCAGTTCCTGGCCACACAATGAGCAGTTCTTC